This is a list of T cell receptor beta chains from one sample in a study of shared clonotypes between healthy human individuals. Clones were sequenced by immunoSEQ multiplex PCR, and TCRdb holds only the in-frame ones, with some missing. The table has millions of clones, approximately 94% seen once. What was sequenced was naive CD8+ T cells sorted from blood. Source of these receptors: a man younger than 35 in good health. Both conserved end residues are part of each CDR3. Fields, in order: CDR3 DNA, CDR3 protein, V gene, D gene, clone size, J gene. A D gene is named only where the DNA matches it firmly. Expanded clones are given a class, and other clones once, few, many or no size at all.

CDR3 DNA: TGCGCCAGCAGCCAACGGGGGGACTACGAGCAGTACTTC; CDR3 protein: CASSQRGDYEQYF; V gene: TRBV5-1; D gene: TRBD2; clone size: once; J gene: TRBJ2-7
CDR3 DNA: TGTGCCAGCAGTGAACTTTCCCCAGGAGAGACCCAGTACTTC; CDR3 protein: CASSELSPGETQYF; V gene: TRBV2; D gene: NA; clone size: NA; J gene: TRBJ2-5
CDR3 DNA: TGTGCCAGCAGCCCCGGGACTAGCAGATTTCATGAGCAGTTCTTC; CDR3 protein: CASSPGTSRFHEQFF; V gene: TRBV13; D gene: TRBD2; clone size: once; J gene: TRBJ2-1
CDR3 DNA: TGTGCCAGCAGCTCCGGACAGGGGGCGTCTTACAATGAGCAGTTCTTC; CDR3 protein: CASSSGQGASYNEQFF; V gene: TRBV7-9; D gene: TRBD1; clone size: NA; J gene: TRBJ2-1
CDR3 DNA: TGTGCCAGCAGTTTAGGCACCCCCGGGACTAGCGGACTACAGTACTTC; CDR3 protein: CASSLGTPGTSGLQYF; V gene: TRBV27; D gene: TRBD2; clone size: NA; J gene: TRBJ2-7
CDR3 DNA: TGTGCCAGCAGCTCCCACCCTAGCGGGAGGGCCTACGAGCAGTACTTC; CDR3 protein: CASSSHPSGRAYEQYF; V gene: TRBV7-2; D gene: TRBD2; clone size: NA; J gene: TRBJ2-7
CDR3 DNA: TGTGCCAGCAGCTGGAGGGGGGCGAACCAAGAGACCCAGTACTTC; CDR3 protein: CASSWRGANQETQYF; V gene: TRBV5-5; D gene: NA; clone size: NA; J gene: TRBJ2-5
CDR3 DNA: TGTGCCAGCAGCATATACGAGCAGTACTTC; CDR3 protein: CASSIYEQYF; V gene: TRBV11-2; D gene: NA; clone size: NA; J gene: TRBJ2-7
CDR3 DNA: TGTGCCAGCATCCCGGGTCCGGGAACCGGGGAGCTGTTTTTT; CDR3 protein: CASIPGPGTGELFF; V gene: TRBV28; D gene: NA; clone size: NA; J gene: TRBJ2-2
CDR3 DNA: TGTGCCAGCACCGGCGGGGTGATCTATGGCTACACCTTC; CDR3 protein: CASTGGVIYGYTF; V gene: TRBV21-1; D gene: NA; clone size: NA; J gene: TRBJ1-2
CDR3 DNA: TGCAGCGTTGAAATTTTAGGGATGAGCTCCTACGAGCAGTACTTC; CDR3 protein: CSVEILGMSSYEQYF; V gene: TRBV29-1; D gene: NA; clone size: NA; J gene: TRBJ2-7
CDR3 DNA: TGTGCCTGGGCCGAGTGGGATGAGCAGTTCTTC; CDR3 protein: CAWAEWDEQFF; V gene: TRBV30; D gene: NA; clone size: NA; J gene: TRBJ2-1
CDR3 DNA: TGTGCCAGTAGTACGGGCAGGAGTAATTCACCCCTCCACTTT; CDR3 protein: CASSTGRSNSPLHF; V gene: TRBV19; D gene: NA; clone size: NA; J gene: TRBJ1-6
CDR3 DNA: TGTGCCAGCCGGGACACGCCAAATGAAAAACTGTTTTTT; CDR3 protein: CASRDTPNEKLFF; V gene: TRBV18; D gene: NA; clone size: NA; J gene: TRBJ1-4
CDR3 DNA: TGTGCCAGCAGCCTGCCGGGCCTGGACTACGAGCAGTACTTC; CDR3 protein: CASSLPGLDYEQYF; V gene: TRBV5-6; D gene: NA; clone size: once; J gene: TRBJ2-7
CDR3 DNA: TGTGCCAGCAGTACACAGGGCGGGGAGACCCAGTACTTC; CDR3 protein: CASSTQGGETQYF; V gene: TRBV6-6; D gene: NA; clone size: NA; J gene: TRBJ2-5
CDR3 DNA: TGTGCCAGCAGTGTACAGGGGGAAGGTAATTCACCCCTCCACTTT; CDR3 protein: CASSVQGEGNSPLHF; V gene: TRBV27; D gene: TRBD1; clone size: NA; J gene: TRBJ1-6
CDR3 DNA: TGTGCCAGCAGCTTACCACATCGGGACCCCTACGAGCAGTACTTC; CDR3 protein: CASSLPHRDPYEQYF; V gene: TRBV7-9; D gene: NA; clone size: NA; J gene: TRBJ2-7
CDR3 DNA: TGTGCCAGCAGTTCTACAGAACTAGCGGGGCCACACAATGAGCAGTTCTTC; CDR3 protein: CASSSTELAGPHNEQFF; V gene: TRBV27; D gene: TRBD2; clone size: few; J gene: TRBJ2-1
CDR3 DNA: TGTGCCAGCAGTTACAAAGAAACTGAAGCTTTCTTT; CDR3 protein: CASSYKETEAFF; V gene: TRBV6-6; D gene: NA; clone size: NA; J gene: TRBJ1-1
CDR3 DNA: TGTGCCAGCAGCTCCTCTTTAATTGGACAGGGAACCCATAGCAATCAGCCCCAGCATTTT; CDR3 protein: CASSSSLIGQGTHSNQPQHF; V gene: TRBV7-8; D gene: TRBD1; clone size: NA; J gene: TRBJ1-5
CDR3 DNA: TGTGCCAGCAGTTTAGTAGCTCCCATAAACACCGGGGAGCTGTTTTTT; CDR3 protein: CASSLVAPINTGELFF; V gene: TRBV27; D gene: NA; clone size: NA; J gene: TRBJ2-2
CDR3 DNA: TGTGCCAGTAGTATTCAACTCTCCTACGAGCAGTACTTC; CDR3 protein: CASSIQLSYEQYF; V gene: TRBV19; D gene: NA; clone size: NA; J gene: TRBJ2-7
CDR3 DNA: TGTGCCAGCAGGGGCGGGGTGGATCAGCCCCAGCATTTT; CDR3 protein: CASRGGVDQPQHF; V gene: TRBV6-4; D gene: NA; clone size: NA; J gene: TRBJ1-5
CDR3 DNA: TGTGCCAGCAGTTACTCCACGGGACAGAGGAGCTACGAGCAGTACTTC; CDR3 protein: CASSYSTGQRSYEQYF; V gene: TRBV6-5; D gene: TRBD1; clone size: NA; J gene: TRBJ2-7
CDR3 DNA: TGCGCCAGCAGCCCCGAACCGGGCCGAGGGGACACTGAAGCTTTCTTT; CDR3 protein: CASSPEPGRGDTEAFF; V gene: TRBV5-1; D gene: NA; clone size: NA; J gene: TRBJ1-1
CDR3 DNA: TGTGCCAGCGGATACAGAACCACTGAAGCTTTCTTT; CDR3 protein: CASGYRTTEAFF; V gene: TRBV6-1; D gene: NA; clone size: NA; J gene: TRBJ1-1
CDR3 DNA: TGTGCCAGTAGTCCGCGGGTTGGGGGAGAAGCTTTCTTT; CDR3 protein: CASSPRVGGEAFF; V gene: TRBV19; D gene: NA; clone size: NA; J gene: TRBJ1-1
CDR3 DNA: TGTGCCAGCAGTGAACCGCACGCGACAGGGGAAGCTTTCTTT; CDR3 protein: CASSEPHATGEAFF; V gene: TRBV2; D gene: TRBD1; clone size: NA; J gene: TRBJ1-1
CDR3 DNA: TGTGCCAGCAAACAGGGTTGGGATCAGCCCCAGCATTTT; CDR3 protein: CASKQGWDQPQHF; V gene: TRBV28; D gene: NA; clone size: NA; J gene: TRBJ1-5
CDR3 DNA: TGTGCCAGCAGGATAGACAGGGCCAATCTTCCCCTCCACTTT; CDR3 protein: CASRIDRANLPLHF; V gene: TRBV6-1; D gene: TRBD1; clone size: NA; J gene: TRBJ1-6
CDR3 DNA: TGTGCCAGCAGTGGAGCGGGGGATGTAGATACGCAGTATTTT; CDR3 protein: CASSGAGDVDTQYF; V gene: TRBV6-1; D gene: TRBD2; clone size: NA; J gene: TRBJ2-3
CDR3 DNA: TGTGCCAGCAGTTCACAGGGTTACGAGCAGTACTTC; CDR3 protein: CASSSQGYEQYF; V gene: TRBV27; D gene: NA; clone size: NA; J gene: TRBJ2-7
CDR3 DNA: TGTGCCAGCAGTGTTCCCTCGGGCCCCGGGGATGAAAAACTGTTTTTT; CDR3 protein: CASSVPSGPGDEKLFF; V gene: TRBV28; D gene: NA; clone size: NA; J gene: TRBJ1-4
CDR3 DNA: TGTGCCAGCAGCTTAGTAGCGGGCTACGAGCAGTACTTC; CDR3 protein: CASSLVAGYEQYF; V gene: TRBV7-9; D gene: TRBD2; clone size: NA; J gene: TRBJ2-7
CDR3 DNA: TGTGCCAGCAGCTTAGTGGCTAGCGGGCTAGGCACAGATACGCAGTATTTT; CDR3 protein: CASSLVASGLGTDTQYF; V gene: TRBV13; D gene: TRBD2; clone size: once; J gene: TRBJ2-3
CDR3 DNA: TGTGCCAGCAGCCCCGGGAATCAGAACTATGGCTACACCTTC; CDR3 protein: CASSPGNQNYGYTF; V gene: TRBV13; D gene: NA; clone size: once; J gene: TRBJ1-2
CDR3 DNA: TGTGCCAGCAGCTTACCGGGACTAGCTTACGAGCAGTACTTC; CDR3 protein: CASSLPGLAYEQYF; V gene: TRBV11-2; D gene: TRBD2; clone size: NA; J gene: TRBJ2-7
CDR3 DNA: TGTGCCAGCAGCTCATCGACAGTCTCTAGAACTTATGAGCAGTACTTC; CDR3 protein: CASSSSTVSRTYEQYF; V gene: TRBV7-9; D gene: NA; clone size: NA; J gene: TRBJ2-7
CDR3 DNA: TGCGCCAGCAGCCAAGATCCCGAGGGGCGGATGGGGCGCAATGAGCAGTTCTTC; CDR3 protein: CASSQDPEGRMGRNEQFF; V gene: TRBV4-3; D gene: NA; clone size: NA; J gene: TRBJ2-1
CDR3 DNA: TGTGCCAGCAGCCCGACAGGGCAAGAGACCCAGTACTTC; CDR3 protein: CASSPTGQETQYF; V gene: TRBV5-6; D gene: TRBD1; clone size: NA; J gene: TRBJ2-5
CDR3 DNA: TGTGCCAGCAGTGGACAGGGAAATCAGCCCCAGCATTTT; CDR3 protein: CASSGQGNQPQHF; V gene: TRBV28; D gene: TRBD1; clone size: few; J gene: TRBJ1-5